The 20 T cell receptor beta chains given below trace back to one sample, sequenced in a study of blood T cell repertoires in COVID-19. Sequenced by immunoSEQ multiplex PCR; TCRdb stores in-frame clones only, minus some. The table has about 250,000 clones, about 86% seen once. Specimen: peripheral blood. The receptors were sampled from a man older than 75 with acute or convalescent COVID-19.

The rearrangement links TRBV27 to TRBJ1-5; 7 nucleotides agree with TRBD1. The CDR3 contains 15 residues. Germline-derived CDR1 and CDR2 are MNHEY and SMNVEV (reference sequence). Trimming took 3 bases from V and 3 from J; bases not matched to a gene: 5. The CDR3 DNA reads as TGTGCCAGCAGTTTGACAGGGATGATCAATCAGCCCCAGCATTTT. Translating it yields CASSLTGMINQPQHF.

The CDR3 DNA follows: TGTGCCAGCAGTTTGCGGACAGGGGACAATGAGCAGTTCTTC. This codes for CASSLRTGDNEQFF. The rearrangement links TRBV6-2 or TRBV6-3 to TRBJ2-1; 9 positions match TRBD1. Unmatched junction bases numbered 3, after V lost 4 bases and J lost 5 bases. The CDR3 sequence is 14 residues long. Germline CDR1 is MNHEY and CDR2 is SVGEGT.

This clone was observed a few times. The rearrangement links TRBV11-1 to TRBJ2-2; D not resolved. With 6 bases removed from V and 9 bases from J, the gap between germline ends came to 14 bases. Germline assignment: CDR1 SGHAT and CDR2 FQDESV (reference sequence). The CDR3 is 13 residues long. CDR3 coding DNA: TGTGCCAGCAGTCGAGAGTCGTCCAGGGAGCTGTTTTTT. This codes for CASSRESSRELFF.

The J gene is TRBJ2-7, the V gene TRBV6-5, with 9 nucleotides matching TRBD2. CDR1 is MNHEY and CDR2 is SVGAGI in the germline V gene. V was clipped by 4 bases and J by 2 bases; unmatched bases: 6. This CDR3 spans 15 amino acids. CDR3: CASSWSSGSTYEQYF. CDR3 DNA: TGTGCCAGCAGTTGGAGTAGCGGGAGTACCTACGAGCAGTACTTC.

The chain links TRBV19 to TRBJ2-5; a possible D gene is TRBD1 (6 bases). V dropped 4 bases and J dropped 4 bases, with 16 bases sitting between them. Germline V gene lookup returns CDR1 LNHDA and CDR2 SQIVND (reference sequence). The CDR3 runs to 15 residues. In nucleotides, the CDR3 is TGTGCCAGTAGTACGCAACAGGGTAAGGGAGAGACCCAGTACTTC. It encodes CASSTQQGKGETQYF.

This chain uses TRBV27 with TRBJ2-5, with TRBD2 identical over 8 bases. The CDR3 has 13 amino acids. CDR1 is MNHEY, CDR2 SMNVEV, per germline (reference sequence). V lost 8 bases, J lost 6 bases, and 8 bases stayed unmatched. The CDR3 nucleotides read TGTGCCAGCCGAGAGACTAGCGTGAAGACCCAGTACTTC. Translating gives CASRETSVKTQYF.

CDR3 coding DNA: TGTGCCAGCAGCGCCGGGAGATCCGGAAACACCATATATTTT. It translates to CASSAGRSGNTIYF. The chain is built from TRBV7-2 and TRBJ1-3, with D unclear. With 5 bases removed from V and 4 bases from J, the gap between germline ends came to 12 bases. The germline gives CDR1 SGHTA, CDR2 FQGNSA. This CDR3 comprises 14 residues.

This chain connects TRBV10-3 to TRBJ1-2; possibly TRBD1 for D (6 bases). The germline V gene has CDR1 ENHRY and CDR2 SYGVKD. V was shortened by 3 bases and J by 4 bases, with 12 bases between the two germline ends. The CDR3 is 14 amino acids. In DNA, the CDR3 is TGTGCCATCAGTGACTCGGTGGACAGCTATGGCTACACCTTC. It is translated as CAISDSVDSYGYTF.

This sequence joins TRBV2 and TRBJ1-6; D possibly corresponds to TRBD1 (6 bases). Germline CDR1 and CDR2: SNHLY and FYNNEI. The CDR3 is 13 amino acids. V lost 7 bases, J lost 10 bases, and 14 bases lay in between. The CDR3 here is CASNLQGNSPLHF. The DNA of the CDR3 is TGTGCCAGCAATCTACAGGGAAACTCACCCCTCCACTTT.

The rearrangement links TRBV4-1 to TRBJ2-7, with unresolved D. The germline V and J ends were trimmed by 4 bases and 0 bases, with 13 bases remaining between them. Germline V gene sequence: CDR1 MGHRA, CDR2 YSYEKL. The CDR3 totals 15 residues. CDR3 sequence (DNA): TGCGCCAGCAGCCCGGTAAACTCGGGCTCCTACGAGCAGTACTTC. It is translated as CASSPVNSGSYEQYF.

In its sample, this clone was seen a few times. CDR3 sequence (DNA): TGTGCCAGCAGTTTCCGCCTAGCGGGAACAGATACGCAGTATTTT. It specifies CASSFRLAGTDTQYF. The chain couples TRBV27 to TRBJ2-3; 9 positions agree with TRBD2. Germline CDR1 reads MNHEY; CDR2 reads SMNVEV (reference sequence). The CDR3 runs 15 residues. Trimming removed 3 bases from V and 3 bases from J; junction bases left unmatched: 4.

This rearrangement joins TRBV19 to TRBJ1-6; possibly TRBD1 for D (6 bases). The CDR3 sequence is 13 residues long. V was trimmed by 5 bases and J by 9 bases, leaving 11 bases between them. CDR1 and CDR2 (germline): LNHDA, SQIVND (reference sequence). CDR3 protein: CASSARGSSPLHF. The CDR3 DNA reads TGTGCCAGTAGTGCCAGGGGAAGTTCACCCCTCCACTTT.

The gene calls are TRBV28 and TRBJ2-5; D not resolved. CDR1 is MDHEN and CDR2 is SYDVKM in the germline V gene. Trimming took 2 bases from V and 5 from J, leaving 9 bases between them. The CDR3 is made up of 13 amino acids. The CDR3 nucleotides read TGTGCCAGCAGTTTAACCGCGGTGGAGACCCAGTACTTC. As protein: CASSLTAVETQYF.

The rearrangement links TRBV5-1 to TRBJ1-2; D call uncertain. CDR3 length: 12 residues. Germline V gives CDR1 SGHRS, CDR2 YFSETQ. The V gene lost 4 bases and the J gene lost 4 bases, with 8 bases spanning the gap. CDR3: CASSLPSYGYTF. DNA for the CDR3: TGCGCCAGCAGCCTCCCTAGCTATGGCTACACCTTC.

This rearrangement joins TRBV11-1 to TRBJ2-2, with D possibly matching TRBD2 (6 bases). Looked up from germline, CDR1 is SGHAT and CDR2 is FQDESV (reference sequence). The CDR3 sequence is 15 residues long. Trimming removed 2 bases at V and 4 bases at J, with 11 bases between. DNA of the CDR3: TGTGCCAGCAGCTTAAGGGCGGGAAGCACCGGGGAGCTGTTTTTT. As protein: CASSLRAGSTGELFF.

This rearrangement joins TRBV19 to TRBJ2-5; 7 nucleotides align to TRBD2. CDR1 LNHDA and CDR2 SQIVND come from the germline V gene (reference sequence). CDR3 size: 14 residues. V lost 3 bases and J lost 1; bases outside the gene matches: 2. The CDR3 DNA sequence: TGTGCCAGTAGTATGGGGGGGGGCCAAGAGACCCAGTACTTC. Translation: CASSMGGGQETQYF.

The chain employs TRBV7-2 and TRBJ1-1; D not resolved. V lost 1 base and J lost 8, with 8 bases in between. Germline CDR1 reads SGHTA; CDR2 reads FQGNSA. The CDR3 extends over 12 amino acids. The CDR3 nucleotides are TGTGCCAGCAGCTTAGTGGGCAGAGAAGCTTTCTTT. The encoded protein is CASSLVGREAFF.

The table lists this clone with a few counts. The V call is TRBV19, the J call TRBJ1-2; D gene uncertain. CDR1 is LNHDA, CDR2 SQIVND, per germline (reference sequence). The CDR3 runs 12 residues. The V end lost 6 bases, the J end lost 6 bases, and 11 bases lay between the germline ends. Here the CDR3 DNA reads TGTGCCAGTAGAGTCGGGGTTGATGGCTACACCTTC. It yields the protein CASRVGVDGYTF. Full variable domain (remainder filled in from reference TRBV19 and TRBJ1-2): DGGITQSPKYLFRKEGQNVTLSCEQNLNHDAMYWYRQDPGQGLRLIYYSQIVNDFQKGDIAEGYSVSREKKESFPLTVTSAQKNPTAFYLCASRVGVDGYTFGSGTRLTVV.

The chain links TRBV7-3 to TRBJ2-6; 7 nucleotides align to TRBD1. V trimming: 5 bases; J trimming: 0 bases; junction bases outside the gene matches: 1. CDR3 size: 15 residues. CDR1 is SGHTA, CDR2 FQGTGA, per germline. The CDR3 DNA follows: TGTGCCAGCAGCCGGGACAGCTCTGGGGCCAACGTCCTGACTTTC. Its translation: CASSRDSSGANVLTF.

CDR3 nucleotides: TGTGCCAGTAATCGTCCTAGCGGGTGGGCGGGCTCCTACAATGAGCAGTTCTTC. It yields the protein CASNRPSGWAGSYNEQFF. The chain couples TRBV19 to TRBJ2-1; 8 nucleotides match TRBD2. Germline V CDR1 and CDR2: LNHDA, SQIVND (reference sequence). J gave up 0 bases and V 7 bases, and 14 bases lay outside the gene matches. This CDR3 region has 18 residues.